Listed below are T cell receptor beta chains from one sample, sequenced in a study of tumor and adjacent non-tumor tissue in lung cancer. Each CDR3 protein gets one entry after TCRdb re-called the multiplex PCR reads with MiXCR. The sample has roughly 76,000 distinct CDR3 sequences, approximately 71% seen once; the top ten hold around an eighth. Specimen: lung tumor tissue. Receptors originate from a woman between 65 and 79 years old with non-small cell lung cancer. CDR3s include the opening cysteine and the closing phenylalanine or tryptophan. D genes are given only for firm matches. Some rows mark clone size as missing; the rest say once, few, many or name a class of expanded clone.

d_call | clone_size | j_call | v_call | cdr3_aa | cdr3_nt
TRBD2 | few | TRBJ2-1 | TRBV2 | CASGTNNEQFF | TGTGCGAGCGGGACTAACAATGAGCAGTTCTTC
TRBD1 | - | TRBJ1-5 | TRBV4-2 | CASSQGTGGSNQPQHF | TGTGCCAGCAGCCAAGGGACAGGAGGAAGCAATCAGCCCCAGCATTTT
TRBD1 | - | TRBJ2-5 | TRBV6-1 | CTGSRDRGFGLQETQYF | TGTACCGGAAGCCGTGACAGGGGGTTCGGACTCCAAGAGACCCAGTACTTC
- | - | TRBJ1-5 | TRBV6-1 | CASSVSMDNQPQHF | TGTGCCAGCAGTGTCTCCATGGACAATCAGCCTCAGCATTTT
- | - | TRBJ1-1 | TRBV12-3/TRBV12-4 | CASSSLDPGDTEVFF | TGTGCCAGCAGTTCATTGGATCCCGGGGACACTGAAGTTTTCTTT
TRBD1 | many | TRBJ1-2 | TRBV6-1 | CASRATGVFGYTF | TGTGCCAGCAGAGCCACAGGGGTCTTTGGCTACACCTTC
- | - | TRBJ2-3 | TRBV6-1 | CASSEAHGQEPQYF | TGTGCCAGTAGTGAAGCGCACGGTCAGGAGCCCCAGTATTTT
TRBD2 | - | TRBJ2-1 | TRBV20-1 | CSPRGSGRANNEQFF | TGCAGTCCCCGAGGAAGCGGGAGGGCCAACAATGAGCAGTTCTTC
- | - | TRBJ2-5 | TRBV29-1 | CTTRARQETLYF | TGCACCACAAGAGCGAGACAAGAGACCCTGTACTTC
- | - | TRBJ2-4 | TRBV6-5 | CASSLKNTQYF | TGTGCTAGCAGTCTCAAAAACACTCAGTACTTC
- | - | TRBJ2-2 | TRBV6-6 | CASSRRGGGTGELFF | TGTGCCAGCAGTAGACGGGGAGGTGGGACAGGGGAGCTGTTTTTT
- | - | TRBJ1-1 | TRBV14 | CANSRGGSYTEAFF | TGTGCCAACAGTCGCGGGGGGAGTTACACTGAAGCTTTCTTT
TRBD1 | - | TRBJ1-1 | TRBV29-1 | CSLEDRGTLF | TGCAGCCTCGAGGACAGGGGGACTTTGTTT
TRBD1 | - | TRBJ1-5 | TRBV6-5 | CASRSGQGGNQPQHF | TGTGCCAGCAGATCGGGACAGGGGGGCAATCAACCCCAGCATTTT
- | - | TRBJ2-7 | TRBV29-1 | CSVVQHGQHF | TGCAGCGTCGTGCAGCATGGGCAGCACTTC
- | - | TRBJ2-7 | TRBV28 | CASRRGPTAYEQYF | TGTGCCAGCAGGCGGGGCCCCACAGCATACGAGCAGTACTTC
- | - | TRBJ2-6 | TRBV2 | CASSYRTGGGANLLTF | TGTGCCAGCAGCTACAGAACAGGTGGTGGGGCCAACCTCCTGACTTTC
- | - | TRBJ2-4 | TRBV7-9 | CASTQSPNIQYF | TGTGCCAGCACCCAATCCCCGAACATTCAGTACTTC
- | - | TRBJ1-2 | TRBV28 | CANSSRQVYGYTF | TGTGCCAACAGTTCCAGACAGGTGTATGGCTACACCTTC
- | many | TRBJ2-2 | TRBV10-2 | CASNLGGGQTGELFF | TGCGCCAGCAACCTGGGGGGAGGACAGACCGGGGAGCTGTTTTTT
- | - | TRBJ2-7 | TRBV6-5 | CASSYTGRVQYF | TGTGCCAGCAGTTACACGGGGCGCGTGCAGTATTTC
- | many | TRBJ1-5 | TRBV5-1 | CASSLDARNQPQHF | TGCGCCAGCAGCTTGGACGCCCGTAATCAGCCCCAGCATTTT
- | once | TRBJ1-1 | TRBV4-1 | CASSQHPKQQYTEAFF | TGCGCCAGCAGCCAACACCCTAAACAGCAGTACACTGAAGCCTTCTTT
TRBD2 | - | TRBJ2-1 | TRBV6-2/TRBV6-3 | CANSLLRWDYNGQFF | TGTGCCAACAGCCTGTTAAGGTGGGACTACAATGGGCAGTTCTTC
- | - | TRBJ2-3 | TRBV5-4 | CTSSLFSTDTQYF | TGTACGAGCAGCTTGTTTTCCACAGATACGCAGTATTTT
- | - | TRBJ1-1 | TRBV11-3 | CASSPDTETETFF | TGTGCCAGCAGCCCGGACACAGAAACTGAAACTTTCTTT
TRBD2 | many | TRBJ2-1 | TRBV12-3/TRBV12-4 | CASSPTGTSSSGEQFF | TGTGCCAGCAGTCCGACCGGGACTAGCTCTTCCGGGGAGCAGTTCTTC
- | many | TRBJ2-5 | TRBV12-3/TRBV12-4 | CASSRGDQETQYF | TGTGCCAGCTCCCGGGGCGACCAAGAGACCCAGTACTTC
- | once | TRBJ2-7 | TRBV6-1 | CASSECPGGQYEQYF | TGTGCCAGTAGTGAATGTCCCGGGGGGCAGTACGAGCAGTACTTC
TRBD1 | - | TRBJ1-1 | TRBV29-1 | CNVEVRGGTSEALF | TGCAACGTTGAAGTCAGGGGGGGTACCTCTGAAGCTCTCTTT
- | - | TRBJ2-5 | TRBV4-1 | CASNHGGQIQETQYF | TGCGCCAGCAACCATGGTGGACAGATACAAGAGACCCAGTACTTC
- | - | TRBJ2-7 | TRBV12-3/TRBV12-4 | CASILQGLVYEQCF | TGTGCCAGCATCCTACAGGGCCTTGTCTACGAGCAGTGCTTC
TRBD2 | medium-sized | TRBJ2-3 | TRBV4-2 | CASSQDSLAASDTQYF | TGTGCCAGCAGCCAAGATTCACTAGCGGCCTCCGATACGCAGTATTTT
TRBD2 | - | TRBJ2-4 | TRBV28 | CVSSLRRLAKNIQYF | TGTGTCAGCAGTTTAAGGAGACTAGCCAAAAACATTCAGTATTTC
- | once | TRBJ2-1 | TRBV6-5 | CASSNSDTGGQFF | TGTGCCAGCAGTAACTCGGACACCGGCGGGCAGTTCTTC